This T cell receptor (beta chain) was identified during a study of blood T cell repertoires in COVID-19. Between the trimmed V and J ends, which lost 0 bases and 2 bases, there was a span of 11 bases. CDR3 length: 15 amino acids. The germline CDR1 and CDR2 sequences are SGDLS and YYNGEE. Clones were sequenced by immunoSEQ multiplex PCR, and TCRdb holds only the in-frame ones, with some missing. Among 120,000 or so clones listed, about 85% were seen once. The V call is TRBV9, the J call TRBJ2-5; TRBD2 might be the D (5 bases). Sequencing input: peripheral blood. This TCR came from a woman older than 75 with acute or convalescent COVID-19. For the CDR3, the DNA is TGTGCCAGCAGCGTAGCGTGGTCGGGACAAGAGACCCAGTACTTC. It translates to CASSVAWSGQETQYF.